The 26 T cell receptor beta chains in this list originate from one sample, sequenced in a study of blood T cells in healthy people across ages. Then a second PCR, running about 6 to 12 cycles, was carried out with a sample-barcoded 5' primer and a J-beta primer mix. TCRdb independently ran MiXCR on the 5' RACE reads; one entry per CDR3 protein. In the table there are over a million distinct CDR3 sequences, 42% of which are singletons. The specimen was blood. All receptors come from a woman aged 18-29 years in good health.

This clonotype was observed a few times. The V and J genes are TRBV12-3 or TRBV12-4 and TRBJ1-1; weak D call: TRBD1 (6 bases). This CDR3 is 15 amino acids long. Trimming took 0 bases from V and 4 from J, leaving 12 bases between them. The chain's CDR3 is CASSLAQGLGTEAFF. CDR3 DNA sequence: TGTGCCAGCAGTTTAGCCCAGGGGCTGGGCACTGAAGCTTTCTTT.

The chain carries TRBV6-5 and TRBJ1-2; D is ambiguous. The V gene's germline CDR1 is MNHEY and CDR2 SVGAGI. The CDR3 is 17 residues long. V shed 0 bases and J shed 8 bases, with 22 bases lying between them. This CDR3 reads CASSYSSILTLSRGYTF. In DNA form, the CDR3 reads TGTGCCAGCAGTTACTCCTCTATACTTACACTCTCGAGGGGCTACACCTTC.

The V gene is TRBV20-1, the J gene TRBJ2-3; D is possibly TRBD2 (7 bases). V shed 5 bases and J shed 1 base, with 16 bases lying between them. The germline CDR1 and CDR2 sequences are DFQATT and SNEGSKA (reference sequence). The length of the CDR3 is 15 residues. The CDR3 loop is CSAPQSRGRTDTQYF. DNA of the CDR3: TGCAGTGCTCCCCAGTCGCGGGGGCGCACAGATACGCAGTATTTT.

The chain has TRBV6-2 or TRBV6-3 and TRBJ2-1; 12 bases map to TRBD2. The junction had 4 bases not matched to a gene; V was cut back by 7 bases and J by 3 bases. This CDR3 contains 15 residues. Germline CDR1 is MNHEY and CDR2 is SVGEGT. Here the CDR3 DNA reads TGTGCCAGCATCGCTAGCGGGAGGGTCTACAATGAGCAGTTCTTC. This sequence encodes CASIASGRVYNEQFF.

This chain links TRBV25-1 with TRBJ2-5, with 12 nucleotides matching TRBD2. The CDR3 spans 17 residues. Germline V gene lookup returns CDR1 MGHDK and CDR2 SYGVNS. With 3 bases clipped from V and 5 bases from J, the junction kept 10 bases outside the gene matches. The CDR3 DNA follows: TGTGCCAGCAGTGAGGCCCCGACTAGCGGGAGTTCGGAGACCCAGTACTTC. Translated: CASSEAPTSGSSETQYF.

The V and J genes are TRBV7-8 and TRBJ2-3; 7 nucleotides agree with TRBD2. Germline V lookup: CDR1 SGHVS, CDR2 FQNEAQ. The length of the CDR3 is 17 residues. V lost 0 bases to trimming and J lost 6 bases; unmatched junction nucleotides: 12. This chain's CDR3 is CASSLAHFRGSGDTQYF. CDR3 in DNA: TGTGCCAGCAGCTTAGCGCACTTCCGCGGGAGTGGGGATACGCAGTATTTT.

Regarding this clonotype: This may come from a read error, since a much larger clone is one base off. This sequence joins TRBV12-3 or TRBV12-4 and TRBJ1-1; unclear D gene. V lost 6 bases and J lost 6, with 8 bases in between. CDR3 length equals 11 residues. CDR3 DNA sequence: TGTGCCAGCAGCTTATGGCCTGAAGCTTTCTTT. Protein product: CASSLWPEAFF.

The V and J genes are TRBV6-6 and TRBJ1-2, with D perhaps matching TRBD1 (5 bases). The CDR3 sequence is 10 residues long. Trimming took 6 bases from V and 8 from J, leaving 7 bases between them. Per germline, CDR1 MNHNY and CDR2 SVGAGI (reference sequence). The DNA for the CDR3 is TGTGCCAGCAGCGGACAAGGCTACACCTTC. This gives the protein CASSGQGYTF.

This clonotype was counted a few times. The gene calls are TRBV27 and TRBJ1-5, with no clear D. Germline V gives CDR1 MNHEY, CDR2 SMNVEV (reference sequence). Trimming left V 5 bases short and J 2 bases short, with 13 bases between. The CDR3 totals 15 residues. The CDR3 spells CASSRTYAGNQPQHF. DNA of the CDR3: TGTGCCAGCAGTCGGACCTATGCGGGCAATCAGCCCCAGCATTTT.

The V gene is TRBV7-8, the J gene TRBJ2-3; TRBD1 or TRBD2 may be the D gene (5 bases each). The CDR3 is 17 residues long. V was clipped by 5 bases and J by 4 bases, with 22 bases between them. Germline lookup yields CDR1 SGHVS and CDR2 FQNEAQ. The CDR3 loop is CASSRSTGTRGPDTQYF. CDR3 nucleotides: TGTGCCAGCAGCCGATCAACGGGGACCAGAGGACCAGATACGCAGTATTTT.

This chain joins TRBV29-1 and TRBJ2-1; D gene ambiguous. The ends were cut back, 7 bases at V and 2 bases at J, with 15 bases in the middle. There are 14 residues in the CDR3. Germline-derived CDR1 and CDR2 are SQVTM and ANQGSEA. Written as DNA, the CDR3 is TGCAGCGGGAACCCTCTAACGCCCTACAATGAGCAGTTCTTC. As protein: CSGNPLTPYNEQFF.

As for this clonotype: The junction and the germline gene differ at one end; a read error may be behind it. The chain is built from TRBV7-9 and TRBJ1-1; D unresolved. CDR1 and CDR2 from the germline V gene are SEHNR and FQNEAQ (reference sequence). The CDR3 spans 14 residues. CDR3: CASSFEVGNAEAFF. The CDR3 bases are TGTGCCAGCAGCTTCGAGGTAGGGAACGCTGAAGCTTTCTTT.

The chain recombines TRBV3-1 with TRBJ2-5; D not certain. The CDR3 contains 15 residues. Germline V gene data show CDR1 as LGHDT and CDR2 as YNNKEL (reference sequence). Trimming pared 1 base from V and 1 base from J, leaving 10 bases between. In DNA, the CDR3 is TGTGCCAGCAGCCAAGTTTCGGTTCTCCAAGAGACCCAGTACTTC. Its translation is CASSQVSVLQETQYF.

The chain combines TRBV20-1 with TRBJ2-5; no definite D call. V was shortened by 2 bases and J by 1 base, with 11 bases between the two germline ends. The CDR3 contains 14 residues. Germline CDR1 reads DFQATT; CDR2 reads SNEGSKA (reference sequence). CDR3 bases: TGCAGTGCTAGAATGGCGCTCCCCCAAGAGACCCAGTACTTC. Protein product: CSARMALPQETQYF.

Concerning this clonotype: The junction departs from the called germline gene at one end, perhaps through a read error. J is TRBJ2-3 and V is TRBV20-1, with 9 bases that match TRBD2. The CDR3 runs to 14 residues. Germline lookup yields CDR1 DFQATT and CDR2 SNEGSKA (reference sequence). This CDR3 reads CGARVSGGGRTQYF. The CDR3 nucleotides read TGCGGTGCTAGGGTTAGCGGGGGCGGAAGGACGCAGTATTTT.

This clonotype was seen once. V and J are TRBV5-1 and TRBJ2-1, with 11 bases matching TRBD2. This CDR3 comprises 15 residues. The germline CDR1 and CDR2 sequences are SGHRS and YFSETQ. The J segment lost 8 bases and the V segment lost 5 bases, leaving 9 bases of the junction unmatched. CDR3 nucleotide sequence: TGCGCCAGCAGAGGGGGGACTAGCGGCCTCGATGAGCAGTTCTTC. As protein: CASRGGTSGLDEQFF. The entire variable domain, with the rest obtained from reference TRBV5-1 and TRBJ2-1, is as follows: KAGVTQTPRYLIKTRGQQVTLSCSPISGHRSVSWYQQTPGQGLQFLFEYFSETQRNKGNFPGRFSGRQFSNSRSEMNVSTLELGDSALYLCASRGGTSGLDEQFFGPGTRLTVL.

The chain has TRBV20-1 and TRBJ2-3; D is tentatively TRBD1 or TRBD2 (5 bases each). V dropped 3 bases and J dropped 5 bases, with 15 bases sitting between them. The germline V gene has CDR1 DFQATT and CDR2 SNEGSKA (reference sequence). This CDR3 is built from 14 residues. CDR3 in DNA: TGCAGTGCTAGTCTTTACGGGGCGAAAGATACGCAGTATTTT. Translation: CSASLYGAKDTQYF.

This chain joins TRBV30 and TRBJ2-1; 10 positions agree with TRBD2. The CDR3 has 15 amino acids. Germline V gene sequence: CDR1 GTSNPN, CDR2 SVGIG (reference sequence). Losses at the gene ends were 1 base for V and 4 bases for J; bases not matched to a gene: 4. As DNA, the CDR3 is TGTGCCTGGAGTGGGGAAGCGGGGGGGTACAATGAGCAGTTCTTC. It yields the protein CAWSGEAGGYNEQFF.

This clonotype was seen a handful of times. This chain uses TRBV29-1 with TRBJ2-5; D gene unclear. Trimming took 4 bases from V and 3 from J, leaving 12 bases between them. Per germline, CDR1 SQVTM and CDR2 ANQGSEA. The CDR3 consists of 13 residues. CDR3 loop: CSVAGVIKETQYF. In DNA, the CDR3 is TGCAGCGTTGCAGGAGTCATAAAAGAGACCCAGTACTTC.

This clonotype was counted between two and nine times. The CDR3 sequence is CASSKTGNGDTQYF. The CDR3 DNA follows: TGTGCCAGCAGCAAAACCGGAAACGGAGATACGCAGTATTTT. The rearrangement uses TRBV21-1 and TRBJ2-3. TRBV21-1 is an annotated pseudogene. The CDR3 runs 14 residues.

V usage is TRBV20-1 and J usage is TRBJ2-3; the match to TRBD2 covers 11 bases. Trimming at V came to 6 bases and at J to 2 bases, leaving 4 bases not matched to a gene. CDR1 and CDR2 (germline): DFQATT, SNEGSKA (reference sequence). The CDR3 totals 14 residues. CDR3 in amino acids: CSAIAGGTTDTQYF. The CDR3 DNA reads TGCAGTGCAATAGCGGGAGGGACCACAGATACGCAGTATTTT.

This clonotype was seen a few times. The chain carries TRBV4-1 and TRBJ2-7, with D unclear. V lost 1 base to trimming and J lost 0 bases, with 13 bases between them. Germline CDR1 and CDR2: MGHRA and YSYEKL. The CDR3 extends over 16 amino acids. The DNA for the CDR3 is TGCGCCAGCAGCCAAGGACCCGCTACCTACTCCTACGAGCAGTACTTC. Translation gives CASSQGPATYSYEQYF.

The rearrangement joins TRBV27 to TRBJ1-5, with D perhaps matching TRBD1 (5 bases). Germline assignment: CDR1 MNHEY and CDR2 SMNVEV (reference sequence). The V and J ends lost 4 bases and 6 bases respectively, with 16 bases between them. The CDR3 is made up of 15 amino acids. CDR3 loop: CASSYRDGASQPQHF. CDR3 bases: TGTGCCAGCAGTTACCGGGACGGAGCAAGTCAGCCCCAGCATTTT.

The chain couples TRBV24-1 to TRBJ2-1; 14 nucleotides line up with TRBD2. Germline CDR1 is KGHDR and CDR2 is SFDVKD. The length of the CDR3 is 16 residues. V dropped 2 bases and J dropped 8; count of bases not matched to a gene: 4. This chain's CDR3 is CATSDWGLAGDDEQFF. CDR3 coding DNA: TGTGCCACCAGTGATTGGGGACTAGCGGGAGACGATGAGCAGTTCTTC.

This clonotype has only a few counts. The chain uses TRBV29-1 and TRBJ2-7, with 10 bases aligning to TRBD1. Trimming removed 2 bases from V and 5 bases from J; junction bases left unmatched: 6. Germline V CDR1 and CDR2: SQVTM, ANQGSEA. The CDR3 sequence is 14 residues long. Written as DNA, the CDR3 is TGCAGCGTTGAAACGGGACAGGGGATAAACGAGCAGTACTTC. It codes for CSVETGQGINEQYF.

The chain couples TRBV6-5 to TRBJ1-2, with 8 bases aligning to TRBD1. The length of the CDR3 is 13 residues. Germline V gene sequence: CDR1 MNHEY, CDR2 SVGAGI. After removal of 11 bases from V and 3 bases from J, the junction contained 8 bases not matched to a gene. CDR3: CAESPGQDYGYTF. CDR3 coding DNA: TGTGCCGAATCCCCGGGACAGGACTATGGCTACACCTTC.